This T cell receptor (beta chain) was found in a study of cytomegalovirus exposure and HLA in healthy donors (dated by TCRdb to 2017 to 2019). Study-wide context: According to an earlier analysis of a few hundred of the donors, about 190 million T cells yielded 117 million unique TCR beta sequences and more than 250 Gb of sequence data. An early release covering roughly 580 HLA-typed donors comprised approximately 300 gigabases of sequencing data and around 80 million unique TCR sequences. Among the roughly 400 genotyped donors, around 79% belonged to the genetic ancestry cluster associated with self-reported Caucasian donors. The study was designed to test whether signatures of past pathogen exposure could be identified by cataloging public T cell receptors. Using immunosequencing, the study profiled T cell repertoires from about 650 subjects and related those repertoires to cytomegalovirus serostatus. Besides the first cohort of roughly 640 subjects, a separate validation cohort made up of over a hundred different subjects was used. The study combined high-throughput TCR immunosequencing, statistical association of individual TCRs with disease status, and machine learning to predict cytomegalovirus infection status. In a later analysis, previously published TCR beta repertoires from 600 to 850 donors were re-analyzed and high-resolution HLA genotyping was added so that TCR occurrence patterns could be studied. The later analysis used no new phenotypic data to find candidate immune exposures, relying instead on TCR beta sequences and their occurrence across donors. An earlier analysis of 500 to 650 of the donors applied high-throughput TCR beta sequencing to assess whether each TCR beta V gene segment acted as functional or pseudogenic. Donor age, sex, ethnicity and CMV serostatus were compiled alongside the repertoire data. A later genetic analysis used genome-wide SNP genotypes for about 60% of the roughly 700 donors, treating that subset as a discovery cohort. All discovery cohort repertoires had been generated on a single sequencing platform. HLA typing included class I and class II loci at four-digit resolution. The number of typed donors differed by locus: about 620-630 for A, B, C, DRB1 and DQB1; some 500 for DQA1; some 610 for DPA1; and roughly 490 for DPB1. Because of strong linkage in the cohort, roughly five DR-DQ haplotypes were treated as single units for association and clustering. Among about 410 genotyped donors of the cohort, an average of around 250,000 unique TCR beta nucleotide sequences was sequenced per donor, of which roughly 18% were non-productive. What the study reported, not specific to this receptor: In a later analysis, HLA-associated TCR beta chains were found to be more clonally expanded and to have lower generation probabilities than equally common non-associated chains. A few of the identified cytomegalovirus-associated TCR beta chains were confirmed in vitro to be specific for cytomegalovirus antigens. The authors suggested that the approach could potentially be generalized to other disease states and immunological phenotypes. Some IMGT-functional V segments, including TRBV6-2 and TRBV6-3, could not be told apart with the 87-base-pair reads, so those segments were excluded. According to a later analysis, TCR association rates differed among HLA loci, with DRB1 alleles showing the most associated TCRs and HLA-C alleles showing the fewest. Linkage disequilibrium might explain the correlated functional status among segregating V segments, but an unknown experimental factor could not be ruled out. Cytomegalovirus status was reported to be diagnosed by the classifier with high specificity and sensitivity in both the original and validation cohorts. In an earlier analysis of about 600 of the donors, most TCR beta V segments appeared in productive rearrangements about 87% or about 30% of the time, broadly matching IMGT annotations. Most TCR sequences were observed very rarely across donors, whereas some public TCRs were present in many individuals. According to a later analysis, most CMV-associated TCR beta chains appeared to be HLA-restricted, and the HLA associations seemed to be driven largely by CMV exposure. CMV serostatus was the only immune exposure information available for the cohort. Compared with the roughly 720-donor mean, donors in an Asian-associated ancestry cluster had fewer N-insertions in productive TCRs, according to a later genetic analysis. Because some donors lacked HLA typing at each locus, the association tests relied only on the typed subset. A later genetic analysis associated a missense DCLRE1C variant with V-gene and J-gene trimming of TCR beta chains, and an independent cohort replicated the association. Over 15 rarely observed V segments, including chromosome 9 orphons, were excluded from the earlier analysis of approximately 500 of the donors because counts were too low. A group of highly shared sequence variants was considered likely to be a technical artifact of the sequencing pipeline. In a later analysis, several top co-occurrence clusters were reported to appear linked to parvovirus B19, influenza, CMV and Epstein-Barr virus. Roughly uniform sequencing depth across donors was assumed in presence/absence analyses, although this assumption may not hold. Assigning TCR associations to individual alleles was difficult when HLA alleles, especially DR and DQ, strongly co-occurred. Only TCR beta chains were sequenced in this cohort, and the absence of alpha or paired-chain data limited detectable features. A further reported finding was that TCR beta sequences accurately predicted the HLA-A and HLA-B alleles for most subjects in the first cohort. Specific HLA alleles were associated with over 15,000 TCR beta sequences at a false discovery rate of 0.05 in a later analysis. A total of 150 to 200 TCR beta chains were listed by the study as associated with cytomegalovirus.

The cohort comprised fewer than 750 healthy bone marrow donors. All cohort members were sampled while nominally healthy, although unrecorded immune exposures were likely present. The donor was CMV seropositive and was included in the group of 300 or so seropositive cohort members. Each donor provided a peripheral blood sample, and peripheral blood mononuclear cells were used for TCR beta sequencing. Genomic DNA was extracted from the blood cell samples with the Qiagen DNeasy Blood Extraction Kit. The CDR3 measures 15 amino acids from cysteine to phenylalanine. Only the CDR3 region is kept as DNA, spanning 45 bases read in frame from base 1. According to the germline V gene, CDR1 reads SGHTA and CDR2 reads FQGNSA. The junction shows trimming of 2 bases on V and 5 bases on J, plus 13 bases between the germline ends. On this clone: Its specific antigen is unknown. No much larger clone exists at a distance of one base, and base qualities are not known.

The protocol used for the library was the immunoSEQ multiplex PCR assay. The multiplex PCR relied on a mix of 60 forward primers for TCR Vbeta segments and 13 reverse primers for TCR Jbeta segments. Amplification of the CDR3 region of rearranged TCR beta genes was performed with a multiplex PCR assay on genomic DNA. The amplified TCR beta libraries were sequenced on the Illumina HiSeq System as 87-base-pair reads. The source study handled its data this way. In a later analysis, approximately 74 million unique TCR beta chains were counted across the roughly 670 repertoires, and roughly 11 million of these chains were shared by at least two donors. A nearest-neighbor algorithm error-corrected the raw reads and collapsed the reads into unique sequences, merging closely related sequences to remove PCR and sequencing errors. CDR3 sequences were aligned to IMGT reference sequences to assign V, D and J gene segments. For a sequence to be retained, a match of at least six nucleotides to both a V gene segment and a J gene segment was required. Rearrangements were classified as productive when the CDR3 lacked stop codons and remained in frame with V and J, and all other rearrangements were classified as non-productive. Following IMGT convention, CDR3 was defined as the stretch from the second conserved V-encoded cysteine up to the conserved J-encoded phenylalanine. The earlier analysis of roughly 590 of the donors excluded any sequence lacking an unambiguous match to a single V gene segment. An earlier analysis of a few hundred of the donors classified V segments as functional when productive rearrangements were above 56.7% and as segregating when the standard deviation between donors was above 5%. A statistical classification framework was built for diagnosing cytomegalovirus status from the catalog of TCR beta chain sequences. In a later analysis, TCR nucleotide sequences were compared against IMGT/GENE-DB human TR gene sequences so that V and J genes could be assigned. A later analysis assigned CDR3 sequences and most-parsimonious VDJ recombination scenarios with the TCRdist pipeline. In a later analysis, each TCR beta chain was defined by its CDR3 amino acid sequence together with its V-gene family, and reads without a unique V-gene family were excluded. As a way to deal with suspected cross-contamination and a sequencing artifact, a later analysis dropped 450 to 600 nucleotide sequences that were highly shared and had low generation probability. In a later analysis, a clonal expansion index was calculated for each public chain from normalized within-repertoire ranks of inferred template counts. In a later analysis, generation probabilities were computed using a VDJ recombination model fitted to out-of-frame rearrangements, and the results were checked against IGoR. In a later analysis, hypergeometric tests were used to score TCR-TCR, TCR-HLA and TCR-CMV co-occurrence, with a repertoire-size bias correction applied to TCR pairs. In a later analysis, false discovery rates were estimated by permuting HLA or CMV assignments 20 times. In a later analysis, co-occurring TCRs were grouped using DBSCAN, and TCRdist sequence similarity was added for clustering within HLA-allele-positive subsets. Repertoires with fewer than 30,000 or more than 120,000 public chains were left out of co-occurrence clustering, as were roughly five repertoires with anomalous nucleotide sharing. In its TCRdb copy, this immuneACCESS table keeps in-frame sequences only and misses some clones. Where compared with another copy, unresolved V genes explain less than half of these, and the others have no known cause. From that table come the V and J calls and clone size; the DNA was used to work out D and trimming. Within this sample are about 160,000 clones, with roughly 80% of them counted one time only. The ten largest clones add up to 7.5% to 9.5% of the sample.

The sample comprised PBMCs. This receptor was identified in a male donor in good health and CMV-seropositive. Recombination joined TRBV7-2 with TRBJ1-5; TRBD1 might be the D gene, on 6 matching bases. The CDR3 protein: CASSLRTGIDQPQHF. The nucleotide sequence reads as follows: TGTGCCAGCAGCTTAAGAACAGGGATCGATCAGCCCCAGCATTTT. Where the CDR3 stops, the reference TRBV7-2 and TRBJ1-5 genes take over; the full variable domain is GAGVSQSPSNKVTEKGKDVELRCDPISGHTALYWYRQSLGQGLEFLIYFQGNSAPDKSGLPSDRFSAERTGGSVSTLTIQRTQQEDSAVYLCASSLRTGIDQPQHFGDGTRLSIL.